This passage covers 5 T cell receptor beta chains from one sample sequenced in a study of T cells in women clearing cervical HPV infection. The repertoire was sequenced with immunoSEQ multiplex PCR; TCRdb's copy has only in-frame clones and lacks some. Across some 16,000 clones, the top ten clones capture around a tenth of the sample. Input material: blood buffy coat. These receptor sequences come from a woman between 18 and 75 years old with a cervical HPV16 infection that either progressed to CIN3+ or cleared (not recorded which).

For this clone: The missing CDR3 end, 3 residues past where the read stops, is filled in from the germline J gene. The chain uses TRBV20-1 and TRBJ2-7; 11 bases line up with TRBD1. This CDR3 is 15 amino acids long. J was trimmed by 5 bases and V by 1 base; bases with no gene match: 7. The germline V gene encodes CDR1 DFQATT and CDR2 SNEGSKA (reference sequence). CDR3 protein: CSARVGTGGFNEQYF. The part of the CDR3 DNA that was read is TGCAGTGCTAGAGTAGGGACAGGGGGGTTTAACGAG.

The CDR3 sequence is CASSETGGYGYTF. The part of the CDR3 DNA that was read is TGTGCCAGCAGTGAAACAGGGGGCTATGGC. This chain joins TRBV6-1 and TRBJ1-2; 8 nucleotides agree with TRBD1. The read finishes 3 residues shy of the CDR3 end, and the germline J gene is used to complete it. V lost 2 bases, J lost 4 bases, and 0 bases stayed unmatched. Looked up from germline, CDR1 is MNHNS and CDR2 is SASEGT. The CDR3 runs 13 residues.

On this clone: The CDR3 end is not reached by the read, which stops 3 residues before it; the germline J gene fills it in. This chain joins TRBV19 and TRBJ2-3, with 8 bases matching TRBD1. Germline V gene data show CDR1 as LNHDA and CDR2 as SQIVND (reference sequence). Trimming cost V 6 bases and J 2 bases; bases outside gene matches: 7. This CDR3 comprises 15 residues. The CDR3 here is CASSRLDRDTDTQYF. The DNA read from the CDR3 is TGTGCCAGTAGCCGCCTGGACAGGGACACAGATACG.

About this clone itself: Read sequence stops 3 residues before the CDR3 end, and the germline J gene provides the missing end. This rearrangement joins TRBV2 to TRBJ1-1; possibly TRBD1 for D (5 bases). This CDR3 spans 15 amino acids. Trimming stripped 2 bases from V and 0 bases from J, with 10 bases between. Germline V lookup: CDR1 SNHLY, CDR2 FYNNEI. CDR3 sequence: CASSELGGVNTEAFF. The sequenced part of the CDR3 DNA is TGTGCCAGCAGTGAATTGGGGGGGGTGAACACTGAA.

Worth noting for this clone: The DNA ends 3 residues before the CDR3 does, and the rest of the CDR3 is filled in from the germline J gene. The chain recombines TRBV5-4 with TRBJ2-1; 9 bases align to TRBD1. The V segment lost 4 bases and the J segment 8 bases; nucleotides outside the gene matches: 13. The germline V gene encodes CDR1 SGHNT and CDR2 YYREEE (reference sequence). The CDR3 is made up of 16 amino acids. The chain's CDR3 is CASSKPGQGIIDEQFF. The sequenced part of the CDR3 DNA is TGTGCCAGCAGCAAGCCGGGACAGGGTATTATTGATGAG.